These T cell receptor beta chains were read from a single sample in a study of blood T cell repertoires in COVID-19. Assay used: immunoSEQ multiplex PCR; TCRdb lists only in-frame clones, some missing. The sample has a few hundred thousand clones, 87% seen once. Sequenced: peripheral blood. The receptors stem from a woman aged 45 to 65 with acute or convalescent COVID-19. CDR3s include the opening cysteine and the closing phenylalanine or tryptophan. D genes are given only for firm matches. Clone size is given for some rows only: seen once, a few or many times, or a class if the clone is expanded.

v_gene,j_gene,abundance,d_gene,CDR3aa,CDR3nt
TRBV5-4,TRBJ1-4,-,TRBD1,CASSLEGQGLLPSSEKLFF,TGTGCCAGCAGCTTGGAGGGACAGGGGCTTCTCCCCTCTTCGGAAAAACTGTTTTTT
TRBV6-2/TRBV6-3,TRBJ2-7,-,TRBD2,CASSYGGWGGEQYF,TGTGCCAGCAGTTACGGGGGTTGGGGGGGCGAGCAGTACTTC
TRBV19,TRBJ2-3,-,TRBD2,CASSISGSTDTQYF,TGTGCCAGTAGTATTAGCGGGAGCACAGATACGCAGTATTTT
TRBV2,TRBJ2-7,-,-,CASRRAEESSYEQYF,TGTGCCAGCAGGCGGGCAGAGGAGAGCTCCTACGAGCAGTACTTC
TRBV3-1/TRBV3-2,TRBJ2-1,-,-,CASSYAPGTEQFF,TGTGCCAGCAGCTACGCTCCGGGAACTGAGCAGTTCTTC
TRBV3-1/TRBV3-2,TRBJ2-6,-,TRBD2,CASSPLAGGPGGANVLTF,TGTGCCAGCAGCCCCCTAGCGGGAGGGCCAGGAGGGGCCAACGTCCTGACTTTC
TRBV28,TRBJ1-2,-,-,CASSLGRRYYGYTF,TGTGCCAGCAGTTTGGGGCGGCGGTACTATGGCTACACCTTC
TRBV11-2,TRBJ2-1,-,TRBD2,CASSRRGRTSGASYNEQFF,TGTGCCAGCAGCCGCAGGGGGCGGACTAGCGGGGCTTCCTACAATGAGCAGTTCTTC
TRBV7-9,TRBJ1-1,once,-,CASSLVLIEGDTEAFF,TGTGCCAGCAGCTTAGTTCTAATAGAGGGGGACACTGAAGCTTTCTTT
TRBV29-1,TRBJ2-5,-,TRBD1,CSVDGDRVGETQYF,TGCAGCGTTGACGGGGACAGGGTGGGGGAGACCCAGTACTTC
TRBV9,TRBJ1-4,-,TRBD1,CASSVATGALNEKLFF,TGTGCCAGCAGCGTAGCAACAGGGGCCCTTAATGAAAAACTGTTTTTT
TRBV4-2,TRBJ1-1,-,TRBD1,CASSQVTGGTEAFF,TGTGCCAGCAGCCAAGTGACAGGGGGCACTGAAGCTTTCTTT
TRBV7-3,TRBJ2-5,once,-,CASSLVGGQETQYF,TGTGCCAGCAGCTTAGTGGGAGGCCAAGAGACCCAGTACTTC
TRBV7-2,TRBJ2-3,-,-,CASSSTTADTQYF,TGTGCCAGCAGCTCGACTACTGCAGATACGCAGTATTTT
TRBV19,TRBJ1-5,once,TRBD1,CASTPGQGNQPQHF,TGTGCCAGTACCCCGGGACAGGGGAATCAGCCCCAGCATTTT
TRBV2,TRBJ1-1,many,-,CASSKESPYMNTEAFF,TGTGCCAGCAGTAAAGAAAGTCCGTACATGAACACTGAAGCTTTCTTT
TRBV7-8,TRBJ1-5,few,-,CASSSRDTVGSNQPQHF,TGTGCCAGCAGCTCGAGGGATACTGTTGGGAGCAATCAGCCCCAGCATTTT
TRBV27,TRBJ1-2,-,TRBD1,CASSLVTGVGPGGYTF,TGTGCCAGCAGTCTCGTCACAGGGGTCGGGCCAGGTGGCTACACCTTC
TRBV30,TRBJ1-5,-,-,CAWSKRGPNQPQHF,TGTGCCTGGAGTAAGCGGGGACCAAATCAGCCCCAGCATTTT
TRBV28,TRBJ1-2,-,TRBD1,CASSSPGQHSTF,TGTGCCAGCAGCTCCCCGGGACAGCACTCAACCTTC
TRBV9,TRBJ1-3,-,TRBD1,CASSQRQGAGNTIYF,TGTGCCAGCAGTCAACGACAGGGTGCTGGAAACACCATATATTTT
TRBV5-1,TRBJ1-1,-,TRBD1,CASSANPGQVGTEAFF,TGCGCCAGCAGCGCTAACCCGGGACAGGTGGGCACTGAAGCTTTCTTT
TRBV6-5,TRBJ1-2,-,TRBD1,CASTTGKRGYTF,TGTGCCAGCACGACAGGGAAGCGTGGCTACACCTTC
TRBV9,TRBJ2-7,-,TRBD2,CASSVEASGSPNLLEQYF,TGTGCCAGCAGCGTAGAGGCTAGCGGGTCTCCCAACCTGCTCGAGCAGTACTTC